The sequence of this T cell receptor beta chain was determined in a study of shared clonotypes between healthy human individuals. The donors were adults (healthy and HIV-negative) with no recent acute infections or vaccinations. The study, taken as a whole, reports: Between several donors, naive CD4 clonotypes were shared at a level of approximately 5%.

Concerning this clone: The antigen is unknown.

Only in-frame clones appear in the TCRdb table, and some are missing; sequencing was by immunoSEQ multiplex PCR. The sample holds approximately 2,000,000 clones, about nine tenths seen once. The germline V and J ends were trimmed by 4 bases and 3 bases, with 13 bases remaining between them. In germline, CDR1 is SGHRS, CDR2 YFSETQ. This CDR3 is 14 amino acids long. The sequencing sample was made of naive CD4+ T cells from PBMCs. Subset meaning: CD45RA+ positively selected. The chain uses TRBV5-1 and TRBJ1-1, with a possible D match to TRBD1 (6 bases). The receptor comes from a man aged 18 to 29 in good health. Some clones in this sample may be carry-over from other donors' samples. The CDR3 sequence: CASSENRAHTEAFF. The CDR3 DNA reads TGCGCCAGCAGCGAGAACAGGGCCCACACTGAAGCTTTCTTT.